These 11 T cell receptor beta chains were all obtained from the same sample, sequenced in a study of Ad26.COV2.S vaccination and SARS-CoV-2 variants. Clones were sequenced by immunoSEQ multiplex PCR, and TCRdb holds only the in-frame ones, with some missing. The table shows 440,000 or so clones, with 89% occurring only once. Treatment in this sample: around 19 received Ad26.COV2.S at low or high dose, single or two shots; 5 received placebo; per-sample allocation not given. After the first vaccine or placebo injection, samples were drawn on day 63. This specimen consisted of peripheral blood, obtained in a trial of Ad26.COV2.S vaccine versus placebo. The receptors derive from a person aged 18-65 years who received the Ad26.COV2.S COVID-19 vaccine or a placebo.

Here the CDR3 reads CASSFLGRVDNSPLHF. The CDR3 coding sequence is TGTGCCAGCAGTTTCTTGGGCAGGGTAGATAATTCACCCCTCCACTTT. The rearrangement uses TRBV28 and TRBJ1-6; TRBD1 is a possible D gene (5 bases). The V and J ends lost 3 bases and 5 bases respectively, with 14 bases between them. The CDR3 length is 16 residues. Germline-derived CDR1 and CDR2 are MDHEN and SYDVKM.

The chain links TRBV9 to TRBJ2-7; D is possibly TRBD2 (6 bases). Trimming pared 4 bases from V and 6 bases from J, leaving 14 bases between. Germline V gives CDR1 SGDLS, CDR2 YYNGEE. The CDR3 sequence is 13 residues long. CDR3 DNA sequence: TGTGCCAGCAGCCCTAGCCTAGCGTCCGAGCAGTACTTC. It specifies CASSPSLASEQYF. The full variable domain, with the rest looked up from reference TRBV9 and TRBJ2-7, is DSGVTQTPKHLITATGQRVTLRCSPRSGDLSVYWYQQSLDQGLQFLIQYYNGEERAKGNILERFSAQQFPDLHSELNLSSLELGDSALYFCASSPSLASEQYFGPGTRLTVT.

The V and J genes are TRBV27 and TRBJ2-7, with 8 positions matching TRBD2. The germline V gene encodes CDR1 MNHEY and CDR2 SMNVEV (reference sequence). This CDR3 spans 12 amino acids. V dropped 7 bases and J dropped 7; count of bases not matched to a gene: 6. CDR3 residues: CASKAGAGEQYF. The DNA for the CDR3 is TGTGCCAGCAAAGCGGGAGCGGGGGAGCAGTACTTC.

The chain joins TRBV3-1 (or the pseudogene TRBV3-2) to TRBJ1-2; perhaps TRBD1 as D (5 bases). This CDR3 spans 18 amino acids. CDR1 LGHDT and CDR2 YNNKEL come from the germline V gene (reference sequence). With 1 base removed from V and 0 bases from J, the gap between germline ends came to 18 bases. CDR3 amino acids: CASSQARGRPDANYGYTF. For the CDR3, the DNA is TGTGCCAGCAGCCAAGCAAGGGGTCGGCCGGACGCTAACTATGGCTACACCTTC.

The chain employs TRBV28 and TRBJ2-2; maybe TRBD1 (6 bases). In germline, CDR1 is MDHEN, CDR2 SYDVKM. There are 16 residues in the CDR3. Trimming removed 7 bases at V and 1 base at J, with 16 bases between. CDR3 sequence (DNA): TGTGCCAGCACCAAATTAAGAGGGGGGAACACCGGGGAGCTGTTTTTT. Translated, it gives CASTKLRGGNTGELFF.

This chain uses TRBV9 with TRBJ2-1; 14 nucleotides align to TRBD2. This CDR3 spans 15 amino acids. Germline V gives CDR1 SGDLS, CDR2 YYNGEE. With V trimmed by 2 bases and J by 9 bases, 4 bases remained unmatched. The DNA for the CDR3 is TGTGCCAGCAGCGTGGGACTAGCGGGAGCAATTGAGCAGTTCTTC. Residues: CASSVGLAGAIEQFF.

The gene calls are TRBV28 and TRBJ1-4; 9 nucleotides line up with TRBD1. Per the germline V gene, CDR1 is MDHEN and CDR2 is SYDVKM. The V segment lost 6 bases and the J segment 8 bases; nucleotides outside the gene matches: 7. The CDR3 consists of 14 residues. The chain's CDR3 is CASRSGTGIEKLFF. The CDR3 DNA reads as TGTGCCAGCAGATCCGGGACAGGGATCGAAAAACTGTTTTTT.

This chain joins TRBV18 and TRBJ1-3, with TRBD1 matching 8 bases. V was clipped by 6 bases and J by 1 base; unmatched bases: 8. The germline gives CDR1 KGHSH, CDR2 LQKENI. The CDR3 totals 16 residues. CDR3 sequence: CASSSGQGDSGNTIYF. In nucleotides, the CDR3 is TGTGCCAGCTCTTCCGGACAGGGTGATTCTGGAAACACCATATATTTT.

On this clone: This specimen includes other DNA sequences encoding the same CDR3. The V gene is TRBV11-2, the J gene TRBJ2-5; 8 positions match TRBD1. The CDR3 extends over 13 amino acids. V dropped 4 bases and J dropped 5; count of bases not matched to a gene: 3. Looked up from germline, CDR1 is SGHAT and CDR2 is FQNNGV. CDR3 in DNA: TGTGCCAGCAGCTCCGACAGGGGCGAGACCCAGTACTTC. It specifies CASSSDRGETQYF.

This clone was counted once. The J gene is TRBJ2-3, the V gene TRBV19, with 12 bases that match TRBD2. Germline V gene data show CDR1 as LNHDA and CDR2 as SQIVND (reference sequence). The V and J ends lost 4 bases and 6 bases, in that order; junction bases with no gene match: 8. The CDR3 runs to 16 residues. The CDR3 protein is CASSTRLAGDSDTQYF. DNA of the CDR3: TGTGCCAGTAGTACTCGACTAGCGGGAGACTCGGATACGCAGTATTTT.

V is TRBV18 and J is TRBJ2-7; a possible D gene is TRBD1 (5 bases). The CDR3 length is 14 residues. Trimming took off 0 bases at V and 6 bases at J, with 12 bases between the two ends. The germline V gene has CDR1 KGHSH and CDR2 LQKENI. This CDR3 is CASSPPGQTGEQYF. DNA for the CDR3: TGTGCCAGCTCACCACCGGGGCAGACCGGCGAGCAGTACTTC.